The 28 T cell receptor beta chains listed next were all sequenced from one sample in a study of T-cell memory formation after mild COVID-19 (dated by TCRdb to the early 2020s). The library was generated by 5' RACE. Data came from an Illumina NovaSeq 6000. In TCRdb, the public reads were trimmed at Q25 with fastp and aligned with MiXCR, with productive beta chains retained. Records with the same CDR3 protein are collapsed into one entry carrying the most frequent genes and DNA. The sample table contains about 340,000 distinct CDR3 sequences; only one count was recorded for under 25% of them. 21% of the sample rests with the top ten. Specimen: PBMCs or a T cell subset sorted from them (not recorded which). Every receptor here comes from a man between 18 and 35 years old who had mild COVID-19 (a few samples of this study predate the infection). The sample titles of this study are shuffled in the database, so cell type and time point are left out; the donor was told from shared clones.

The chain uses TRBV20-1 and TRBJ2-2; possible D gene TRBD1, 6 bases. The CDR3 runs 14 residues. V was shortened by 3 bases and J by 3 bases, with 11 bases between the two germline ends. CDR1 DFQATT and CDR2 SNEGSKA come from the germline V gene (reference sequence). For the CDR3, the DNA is TGCAGTGCTAGCGCCACAGGGTACACCGGGGAGCTGTTTTTT. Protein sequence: CSASATGYTGELFF.

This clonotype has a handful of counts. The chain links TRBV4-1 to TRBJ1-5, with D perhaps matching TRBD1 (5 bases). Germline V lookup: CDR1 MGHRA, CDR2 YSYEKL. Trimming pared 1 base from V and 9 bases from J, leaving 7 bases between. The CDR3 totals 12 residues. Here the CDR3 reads CASSQVQGPQHF. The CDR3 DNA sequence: TGCGCCAGCAGCCAAGTGCAGGGGCCCCAGCATTTT.

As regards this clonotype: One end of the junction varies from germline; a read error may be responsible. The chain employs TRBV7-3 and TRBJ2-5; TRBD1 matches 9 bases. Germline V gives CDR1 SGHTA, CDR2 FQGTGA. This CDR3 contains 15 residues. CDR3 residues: CDSSLMGQGGQTQYF. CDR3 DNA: TGTGACAGCAGCTTAATGGGACAGGGTGGTCAGACCCAGTACTTC.

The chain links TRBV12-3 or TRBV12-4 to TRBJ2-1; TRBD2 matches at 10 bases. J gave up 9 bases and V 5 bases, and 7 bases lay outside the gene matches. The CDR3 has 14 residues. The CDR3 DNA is TGTGCCAGCAGTCCTAGGACTAGCGGAGGTGAGCAGTTCTTC. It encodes CASSPRTSGGEQFF.

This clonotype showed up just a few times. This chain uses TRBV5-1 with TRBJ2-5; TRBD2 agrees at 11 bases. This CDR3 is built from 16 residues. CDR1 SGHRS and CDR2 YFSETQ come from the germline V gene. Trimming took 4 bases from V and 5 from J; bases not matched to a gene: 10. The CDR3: CASSLSASGGMETQYF. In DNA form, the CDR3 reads TGCGCCAGCAGCCTGTCGGCTAGCGGGGGGATGGAGACCCAGTACTTC.

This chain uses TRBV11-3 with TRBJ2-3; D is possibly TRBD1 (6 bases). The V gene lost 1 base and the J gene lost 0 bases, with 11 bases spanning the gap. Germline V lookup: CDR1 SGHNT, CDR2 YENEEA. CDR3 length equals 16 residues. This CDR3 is CASSLGGQPSTDTQYF. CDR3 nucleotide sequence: TGTGCCAGCAGCTTAGGGGGGCAGCCTAGCACAGATACGCAGTATTTT.

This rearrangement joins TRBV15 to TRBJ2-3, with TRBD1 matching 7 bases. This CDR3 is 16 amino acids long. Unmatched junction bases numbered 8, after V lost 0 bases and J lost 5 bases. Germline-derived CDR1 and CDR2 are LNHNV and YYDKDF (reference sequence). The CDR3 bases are TGTGCCACCAGCAGAGATATTGGGACAGCTGGAGATACGCAGTATTTT. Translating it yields CATSRDIGTAGDTQYF.

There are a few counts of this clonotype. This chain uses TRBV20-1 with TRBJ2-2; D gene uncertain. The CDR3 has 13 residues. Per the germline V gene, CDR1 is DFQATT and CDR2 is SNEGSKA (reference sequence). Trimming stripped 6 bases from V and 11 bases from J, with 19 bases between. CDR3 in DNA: TGCAGTGCGCATAATACGGCGAGGCGAGAGCTGTTTTTT. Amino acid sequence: CSAHNTARRELFF.

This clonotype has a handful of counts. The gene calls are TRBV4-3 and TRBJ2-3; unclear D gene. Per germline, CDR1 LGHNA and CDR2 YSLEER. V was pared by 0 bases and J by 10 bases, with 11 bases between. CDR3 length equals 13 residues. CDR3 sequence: CASSQEGQRPQYF. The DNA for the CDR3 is TGCGCCAGCAGCCAAGAAGGCCAGCGCCCGCAGTATTTT.

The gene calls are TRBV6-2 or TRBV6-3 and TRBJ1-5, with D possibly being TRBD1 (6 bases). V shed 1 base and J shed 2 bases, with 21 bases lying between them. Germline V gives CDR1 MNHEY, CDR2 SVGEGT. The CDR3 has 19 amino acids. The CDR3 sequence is CASSYLQGGRYRGNQPQHF. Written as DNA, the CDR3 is TGTGCCAGCAGTTACTTACAGGGCGGGCGTTACCGGGGCAATCAGCCCCAGCATTTT.

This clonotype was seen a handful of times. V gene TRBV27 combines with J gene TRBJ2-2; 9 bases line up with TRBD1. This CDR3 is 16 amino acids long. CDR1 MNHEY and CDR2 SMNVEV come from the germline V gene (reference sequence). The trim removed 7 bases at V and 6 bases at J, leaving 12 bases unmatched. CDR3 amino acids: CASNYAGQGAAGELFF. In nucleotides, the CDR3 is TGTGCCAGCAATTACGCGGGACAGGGCGCGGCCGGGGAGCTGTTTTTT.

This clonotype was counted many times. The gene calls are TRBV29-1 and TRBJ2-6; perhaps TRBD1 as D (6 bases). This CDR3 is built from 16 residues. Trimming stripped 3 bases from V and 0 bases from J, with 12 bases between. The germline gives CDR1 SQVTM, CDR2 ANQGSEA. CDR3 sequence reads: CSVERDTDSGANVLTF. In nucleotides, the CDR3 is TGCAGCGTTGAGAGGGACACTGACTCTGGGGCCAACGTCCTGACTTTC.

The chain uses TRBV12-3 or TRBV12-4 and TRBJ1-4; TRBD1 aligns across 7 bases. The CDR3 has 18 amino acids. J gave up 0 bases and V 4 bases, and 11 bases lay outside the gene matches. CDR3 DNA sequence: TGTGCCAGCAGTTCCGCAGGGGGGAGACATCCAACTAATGAAAAACTGTTTTTT. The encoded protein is CASSSAGGRHPTNEKLFF.

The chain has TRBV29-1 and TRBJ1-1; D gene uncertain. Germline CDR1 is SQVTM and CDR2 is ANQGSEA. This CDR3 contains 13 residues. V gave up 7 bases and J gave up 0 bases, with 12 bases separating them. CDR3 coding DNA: TGCAGCGGGTATAAGTTGATGAACACTGAAGCTTTCTTT. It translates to CSGYKLMNTEAFF.

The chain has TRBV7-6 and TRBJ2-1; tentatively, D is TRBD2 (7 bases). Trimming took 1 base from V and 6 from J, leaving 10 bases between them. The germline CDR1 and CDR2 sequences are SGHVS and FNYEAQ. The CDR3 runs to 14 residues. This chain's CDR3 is CASSLEGGGNEQFF. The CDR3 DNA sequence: TGTGCCAGCAGCTTAGAAGGGGGGGGCAATGAGCAGTTCTTC.

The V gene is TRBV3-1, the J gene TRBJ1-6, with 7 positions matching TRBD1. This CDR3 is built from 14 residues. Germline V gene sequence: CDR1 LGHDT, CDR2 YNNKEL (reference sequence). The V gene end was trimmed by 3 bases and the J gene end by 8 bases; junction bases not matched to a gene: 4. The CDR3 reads CASSQTGRDSPLHF. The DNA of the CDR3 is TGTGCCAGCAGCCAGACAGGGCGGGATTCACCCCTCCACTTT.

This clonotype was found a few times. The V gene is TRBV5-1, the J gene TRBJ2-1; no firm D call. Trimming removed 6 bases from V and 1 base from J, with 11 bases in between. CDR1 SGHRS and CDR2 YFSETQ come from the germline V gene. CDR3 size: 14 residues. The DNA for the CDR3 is TGCGCCAGCAACCCGGTAGGGTCCTACAATGAGCAGTTCTTC. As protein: CASNPVGSYNEQFF. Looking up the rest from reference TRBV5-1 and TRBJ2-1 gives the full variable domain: KAGVTQTPRYLIKTRGQQVTLSCSPISGHRSVSWYQQTPGQGLQFLFEYFSETQRNKGNFPGRFSGRQFSNSRSEMNVSTLELGDSALYLCASNPVGSYNEQFFGPGTRLTVL.

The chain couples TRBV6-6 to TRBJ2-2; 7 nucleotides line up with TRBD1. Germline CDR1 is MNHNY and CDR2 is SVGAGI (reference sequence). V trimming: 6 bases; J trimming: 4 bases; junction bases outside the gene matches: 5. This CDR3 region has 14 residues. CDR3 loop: CASRRQGGTGELFF. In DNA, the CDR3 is TGTGCCAGCAGGCGACAGGGTGGCACCGGGGAGCTGTTTTTT.

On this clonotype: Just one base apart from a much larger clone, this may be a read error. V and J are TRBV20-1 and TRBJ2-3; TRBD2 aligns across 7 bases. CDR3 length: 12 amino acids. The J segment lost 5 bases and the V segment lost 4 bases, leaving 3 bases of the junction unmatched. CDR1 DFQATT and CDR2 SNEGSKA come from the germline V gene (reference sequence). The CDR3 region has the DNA TGCAGTGCTACCGGGGGGAAAGATACGCAGTATTTT. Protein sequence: CSATGGKDTQYF.

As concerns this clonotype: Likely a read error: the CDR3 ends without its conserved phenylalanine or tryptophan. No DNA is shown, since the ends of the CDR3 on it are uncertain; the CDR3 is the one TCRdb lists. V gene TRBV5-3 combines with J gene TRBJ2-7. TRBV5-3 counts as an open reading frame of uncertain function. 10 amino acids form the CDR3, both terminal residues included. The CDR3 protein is CARSFTEERD.

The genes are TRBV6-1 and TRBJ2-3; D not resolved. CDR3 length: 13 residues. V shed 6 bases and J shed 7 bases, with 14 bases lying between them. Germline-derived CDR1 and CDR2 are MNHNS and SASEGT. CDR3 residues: CASSATVYYTQYF. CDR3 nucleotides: TGTGCCAGCAGCGCCACCGTGTACTATACGCAGTATTTT.

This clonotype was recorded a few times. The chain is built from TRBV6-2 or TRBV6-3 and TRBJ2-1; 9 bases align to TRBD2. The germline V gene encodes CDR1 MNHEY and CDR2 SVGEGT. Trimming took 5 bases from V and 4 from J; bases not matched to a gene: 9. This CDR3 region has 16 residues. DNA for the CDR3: TGTGCCAGCAGTCCCTTGACTAGCGGCCTTTACAATGAGCAGTTCTTC. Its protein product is CASSPLTSGLYNEQFF.

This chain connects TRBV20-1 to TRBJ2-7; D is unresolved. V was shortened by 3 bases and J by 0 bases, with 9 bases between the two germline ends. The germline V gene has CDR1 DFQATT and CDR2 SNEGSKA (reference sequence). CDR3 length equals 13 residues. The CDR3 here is CSARWRSSYEQYF. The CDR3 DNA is TGCAGTGCTAGGTGGCGGAGCTCCTACGAGCAGTACTTC.

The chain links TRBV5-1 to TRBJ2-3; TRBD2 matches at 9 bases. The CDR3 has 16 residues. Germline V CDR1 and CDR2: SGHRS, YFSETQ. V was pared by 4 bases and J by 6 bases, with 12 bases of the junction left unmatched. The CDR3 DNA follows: TGCGCCAGCAGCCCGGAGCGGGGGGCCCTGGGGGATACGCAGTATTTT. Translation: CASSPERGALGDTQYF.

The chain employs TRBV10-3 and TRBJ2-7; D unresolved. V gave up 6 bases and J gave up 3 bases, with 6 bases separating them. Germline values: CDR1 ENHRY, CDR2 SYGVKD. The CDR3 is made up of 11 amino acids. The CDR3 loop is CAIRVGYEQYV. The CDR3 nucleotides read TGTGCCATCAGGGTCGGCTACGAGCAGTACGTC.

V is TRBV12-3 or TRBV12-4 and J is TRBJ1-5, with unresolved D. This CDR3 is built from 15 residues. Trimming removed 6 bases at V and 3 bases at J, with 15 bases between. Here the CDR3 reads CASSPWGKVNQPQHF. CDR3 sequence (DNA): TGTGCCAGCAGCCCTTGGGGAAAGGTCAATCAGCCCCAGCATTTT.

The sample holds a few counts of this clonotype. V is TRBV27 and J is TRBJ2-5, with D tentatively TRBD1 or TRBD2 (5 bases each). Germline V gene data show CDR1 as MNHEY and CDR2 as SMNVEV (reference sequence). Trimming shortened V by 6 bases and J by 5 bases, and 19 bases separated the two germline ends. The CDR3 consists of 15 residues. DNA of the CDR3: TGTGCCAGCAGAAAGGGACCGCTTTTTCCGGAGACCCAGTACTTC. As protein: CASRKGPLFPETQYF.

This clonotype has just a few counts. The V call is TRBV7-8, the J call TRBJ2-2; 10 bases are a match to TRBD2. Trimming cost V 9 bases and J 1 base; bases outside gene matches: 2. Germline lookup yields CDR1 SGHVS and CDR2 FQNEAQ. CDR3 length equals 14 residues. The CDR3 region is CASGTSVNTGELFF. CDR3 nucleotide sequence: TGTGCCAGTGGGACTAGCGTGAACACCGGGGAGCTGTTTTTT.